This is a list of T cell receptor beta chains from one sample in a study of cytomegalovirus exposure and HLA in healthy donors. Using immunoSEQ multiplex PCR, the repertoire was profiled, and TCRdb retains in-frame clones only, with some absent. Here the sample spans 120,000 or so clones, about 85% being singletons. Sequences were obtained from PBMCs. These receptors came from a man in his fifties or sixties in good health and CMV-seronegative. Each CDR3 is given with its conserved first and last residue. Each record gives: D gene, J gene, clone size, V gene, CDR3 DNA, CDR3 protein. D genes are given only for firm matches. Clone size is not always given. Where it is, it says once, few, many or a class for expanded clones.

TRBD2 | TRBJ2-1 | - | TRBV10-3 | TGTGCCATCAGAGACCAAGCGGGGGAGTCGGGCGGTGAGCAGTTCTTC | CAIRDQAGESGGEQFF
TRBD1 | TRBJ2-6 | - | TRBV9 | TGTGCCAGCAGCACCTCCGGGACAGGGGCAGGAGGGGCCAACGTCCTGACTTTC | CASSTSGTGAGGANVLTF
- | TRBJ1-2 | - | TRBV28 | TGTGCCAGCACCCTAGACAGACTCTATGGCTACACCTTC | CASTLDRLYGYTF
- | TRBJ2-2 | - | TRBV29-1 | TGCAGCGTATCGGACAGTAACACCGGGGAGCTGTTTTTT | CSVSDSNTGELFF
TRBD1 | TRBJ1-1 | - | TRBV19 | TGTGCCAGTAGTTCGGACAGGGGGGTGAACACTGAAGCTTTCTTT | CASSSDRGVNTEAFF
TRBD1 | TRBJ1-1 | - | TRBV25-1 | TGTGCCAGCAGTGGGTCCGGGACAGGGGTCGGTGAGGCTTTCTTT | CASSGSGTGVGEAFF
TRBD2 | TRBJ2-3 | - | TRBV10-3 | TGTGCCATCAGCGGGACTAGCGGGGGCACAGATACGCAGTATTTT | CAISGTSGGTDTQYF
- | TRBJ1-5 | - | TRBV10-2 | TGCGCCAGCATGGGCGGGACCTATAGCAATCAGCCCCAGCATTTT | CASMGGTYSNQPQHF
- | TRBJ1-5 | - | TRBV19 | TGTGCCAGTAGGCAGGGTATCAATCAGCCCCAGCATTTT | CASRQGINQPQHF
TRBD2 | TRBJ2-7 | - | TRBV7-2 | TGTGCCAGCAGACCTAGCGGGGGCTCCAACGAGCAGTACTTC | CASRPSGGSNEQYF
- | TRBJ2-7 | few | TRBV7-8 | TGTGCCAGCAGCCCCCCGTACAGGGAGGGTCTCTACGAGCAGTACTTC | CASSPPYREGLYEQYF
- | TRBJ2-1 | - | TRBV29-1 | TGCAGCGTGGCCCGGGGGTCCAAGGGGAATGAGCAGTTCTTC | CSVARGSKGNEQFF
TRBD1 | TRBJ2-7 | - | TRBV10-3 | TGTGCCATCAGTGAAATGGGGACAGGGGGCGCAGAGTACTTC | CAISEMGTGGAEYF
TRBD1 | TRBJ2-7 | - | TRBV5-6 | TGTGCCAGCAGCTTGGGACAGGGCTCGTCCTACGAGCAGTACTTC | CASSLGQGSSYEQYF
TRBD1 | TRBJ1-1 | - | TRBV5-6 | TGTGCCAGCAGCCGATTGACAGGGACGGCTTTCTTT | CASSRLTGTAFF
TRBD2 | TRBJ2-7 | - | TRBV18 | TGTGCCAGCTCCCCGGAAGCGGGAGGCCCCTACGAGCAGTACTTC | CASSPEAGGPYEQYF
TRBD2 | TRBJ2-1 | - | TRBV7-3 | TGTGCCAGCAGCCCCGTTGGGGAGGGTGAGCAGTTCTTC | CASSPVGEGEQFF
- | TRBJ2-5 | - | TRBV6-1 | TGTGCCAGCAGTGAAGCGAAACGAGGGGGAGTCCAAGAGACCCAGTACTTC | CASSEAKRGGVQETQYF
TRBD1 | TRBJ2-7 | - | TRBV4-3 | TGCGCCAGCAGCCAAGATGCGGGACAGGGGACCTACGAGCAGTACTTC | CASSQDAGQGTYEQYF
- | TRBJ1-6 | - | TRBV30 | TGTGCCTGGAGTGTACGGGCCCAGGGGTATAATTCACCCCTCCACTTT | CAWSVRAQGYNSPLHF
- | TRBJ2-2 | - | TRBV25-1 | TGTGCCAGCAGTGCCACCTGGGACACGAACACCGGGGAGCTGTTTTTT | CASSATWDTNTGELFF
TRBD1 | TRBJ2-4 | - | TRBV7-2 | TGTGCCAGCAGCTTTATTCGGACAGGGGGCATTCAGTACTTC | CASSFIRTGGIQYF
- | TRBJ2-7 | - | TRBV30 | TGTGCCTGGAGTGTACTAGGGCCGGCGAGCTCCTACGAGCAGTACTTC | CAWSVLGPASSYEQYF
- | TRBJ2-3 | - | TRBV19 | TGTGCCAGTAGCAAGAGCGGCGTTCTCACAGATACGCAGTATTTT | CASSKSGVLTDTQYF
- | TRBJ1-2 | - | TRBV18 | TGTGCCAGCTCACCACTCGGACAATTGGATGGCTACACCTTC | CASSPLGQLDGYTF
- | TRBJ1-2 | - | TRBV4-1 | TGCGCCAGCAGCCAAGATACGGGGGGGGGATTTGGCTACACCTTC | CASSQDTGGGFGYTF
- | TRBJ2-7 | - | TRBV25-1 | TGTGCCAGCAGTGCCATCAGGGGCGAGCAGTACTTC | CASSAIRGEQYF
- | TRBJ2-3 | once | TRBV5-1 | TGCGCCAGCAGCTTGCGTAGCGCATCCACAGATACGCAGTATTTT | CASSLRSASTDTQYF
TRBD2 | TRBJ2-3 | - | TRBV4-1 | TGCGCCAGCAGCCCTAGCGGACGCACAGATACGCAGTATTTT | CASSPSGRTDTQYF
TRBD2 | TRBJ2-5 | - | TRBV5-4 | TGTGCCAGCAGGTATAGCGGGGAAGAGACCCAGTACTTC | CASRYSGEETQYF
- | TRBJ1-1 | - | TRBV28 | TGTGCCAGCAGTCTACCGGGTTTCGGCACTGAAGCTTTCTTT | CASSLPGFGTEAFF
- | TRBJ2-7 | - | TRBV10-3 | TGTGCCTCCAGCCCAGGTCCGAACTCCTACGAGCAGTACTTC | CASSPGPNSYEQYF
- | TRBJ2-1 | - | TRBV28 | TGTGCCAGCAGCTTACAGGTTACCTACAATGAGCAGTTCTTC | CASSLQVTYNEQFF